The clone carrying this TCR beta chain was seen a handful of times. The data were taken from a study of blood T cell repertoires in COVID-19. Study background: COVID-19 samples from acute and convalescent phases originated in the United States, Italy and Spain. From T cells, B-cell-depleted T cells, or PBMCs came the material, which was cDNA or gDNA.

The CDR3 is made up of 15 amino acids. CDR1 SGHTA and CDR2 FQGNSA come from the germline V gene. The V gene end was trimmed by 5 bases and the J gene end by 2 bases; junction bases not matched to a gene: 3. The data were produced by immunoSEQ multiplex PCR, yet TCRdb's version contains in-frame clones alone and is incomplete. The sample lists fewer than 300,000 clones, 70% to 85% seen once, with over 1.1% in the top ten. The sequence was obtained from a human donor with COVID-19, enrolled during active disease. The donor label of this sample is uncertain. V is TRBV7-2 and J is TRBJ2-7; the match to TRBD2 covers 13 bases. The sequenced material came from peripheral blood. The CDR3 loop is CASSTGTSGTYEQYF. CDR3 coding DNA: TGTGCCAGCAGCACCGGGACTAGCGGGACCTACGAGCAGTACTTC.